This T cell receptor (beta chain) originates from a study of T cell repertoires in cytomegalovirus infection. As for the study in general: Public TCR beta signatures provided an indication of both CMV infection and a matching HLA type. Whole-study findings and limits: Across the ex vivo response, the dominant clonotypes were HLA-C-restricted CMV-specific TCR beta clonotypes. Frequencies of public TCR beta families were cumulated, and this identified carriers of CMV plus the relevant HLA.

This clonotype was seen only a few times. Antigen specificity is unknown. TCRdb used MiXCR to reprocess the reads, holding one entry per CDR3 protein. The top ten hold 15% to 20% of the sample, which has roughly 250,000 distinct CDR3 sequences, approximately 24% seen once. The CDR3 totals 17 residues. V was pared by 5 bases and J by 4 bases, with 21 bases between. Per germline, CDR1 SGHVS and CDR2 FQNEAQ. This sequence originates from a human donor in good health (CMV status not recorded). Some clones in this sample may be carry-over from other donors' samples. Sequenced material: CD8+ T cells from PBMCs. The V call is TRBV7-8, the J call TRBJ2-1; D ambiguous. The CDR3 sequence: CASSLRRPWYRYNEQFF. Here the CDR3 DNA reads TGTGCCAGCAGCCTGCGACGCCCGTGGTACCGATACAATGAGCAGTTCTTC.